These T cell receptor beta chains were read from a single sample in a study of blood T cells in healthy people across ages. TCRdb re-called the 5' RACE reads through MiXCR, storing one row per CDR3 protein. The profile covers around 1,100,000 distinct CDR3 sequences, with roughly two fifths appearing a single time and 13% taken by the ten largest. The sequencing input was blood. Every receptor here comes from a man younger than 30 in good health. CDR3s include the opening cysteine and the closing phenylalanine or tryptophan. The D gene is left open where the match is weak. Clone sizes are given selectively: once, few, many, or a class where the clone is expanded.

>TRBV4-2|TRBJ1-2|few|-
CASSQSNRVDYGYTF
TGTGCCAGCAGCCAAAGCAACAGGGTGGACTATGGCTACACCTTC
>TRBV20-1|TRBJ2-3|few|TRBD1
CSAPNRGRNGDTQYF
TGCAGTGCACCAAACAGGGGGCGCAACGGTGATACGCAGTATTTT
>TRBV20-1|TRBJ1-5|-|TRBD1
CSVRGRPEPQPQHF
TGCAGTGTCAGGGGGCGGCCGGAGCCGCAGCCCCAGCATTTT
>TRBV7-8|TRBJ1-1|-|TRBD1
CASSARQGNTEAFF
TGTGCCAGCAGCGCTAGACAGGGGAACACTGAAGCTTTCTTT
>TRBV7-9|TRBJ2-5|-|-
CASSPKGGGIETQYF
TGTGCCAGCAGCCCAAAGGGGGGGGGAATCGAGACCCAGTACTTC
>TRBV12-3/TRBV12-4|TRBJ2-5|few|-
CASSLEQASETQYF
TGTGCCAGCAGTTTAGAACAGGCGTCGGAGACCCAGTACTTC
>TRBV6-5|TRBJ1-2|-|TRBD1
CASSPPRTGQNYGHTF
TGTGCCAGCAGTCCCCCGCGGACAGGGCAAAACTATGGCCACACCTTC
>TRBV4-1|TRBJ1-1|few|-
CASSQAGTRGEAFF
TGCGCCAGCAGCCAGGCCGGGACACGGGGTGAAGCTTTCTTT
>TRBV4-1|TRBJ1-4|-|-
CASSGQANEKLFF
TGCGCCAGCAGCGGACAAGCTAATGAAAAACTGTTTTTT
>TRBV12-3/TRBV12-4|TRBJ1-4|-|-
CASSFSRPAEGEKLFF
TGTGCCAGCAGTTTTTCCCGTCCGGCAGAAGGGGAAAAACTGTTTTTT
>TRBV2|TRBJ2-1|-|TRBD1
CASSGMDRGDSVEQFF
TGTGCCAGCAGCGGAATGGACAGGGGAGATTCAGTTGAGCAGTTCTTC
>TRBV7-2|TRBJ1-1|-|-
CASSYQPGARNTEAFF
TGTGCCAGCAGCTACCAACCGGGGGCCCGGAACACTGAAGCTTTCTTT
>TRBV7-9|TRBJ2-2|-|-
CASSLGSPVELFF
TGTGCCAGCAGCTTAGGTTCCCCTGTGGAGCTGTTTTTT
>TRBV27|TRBJ1-6|-|-
CASSLTHNSPLHF
TGTGCCAGCAGTTTAACTCACAATTCACCCCTCCACTTT
>TRBV12-3/TRBV12-4|TRBJ2-7|-|TRBD2
CASSNSGGAYEQYF
TGTGCCAGCAGTAATAGCGGGGGGGCTTACGAGCAGTACTTC
>TRBV7-9|TRBJ2-5|-|-
CASSLDAGGSYNEQYF
TGTGCCAGCAGCTTAGACGCCGGGGGATCCTACAATGAGCAGTACTTC
>TRBV3-1|TRBJ1-2|-|-
CASSQGAAGYTF
TGTGCCAGCAGCCAGGGGGCAGCTGGCTACACCTTC
>TRBV5-1|TRBJ2-1|-|TRBD2
CASSPAGGTWNEQFF
TGCGCCAGCAGCCCAGCGGGGGGGACTTGGAATGAGCAGTTCTTC
>TRBV11-2|TRBJ2-5|-|-
CASSLVSVRGEQYF
TGTGCCAGCAGCTTAGTATCTGTCCGCGGTGAGCAGTACTTC
>TRBV29-1|TRBJ2-1|many|TRBD2
CSVEETSVMFNEQFF
TGCAGCGTTGAAGAGACTAGCGTGATGTTTAATGAGCAGTTCTTC